The rows below give T cell receptor beta chains drawn from one sample of a study of cytomegalovirus exposure and HLA in healthy donors. Data came from immunoSEQ multiplex PCR; TCRdb stores just in-frame clones and leaves some out. In the table there are approximately 160,000 clones, about four fifths of which are singletons. Source material: PBMCs. These receptors were taken from a woman between 18 and 29 years old in good health and CMV-seronegative. Both conserved end residues are part of each CDR3. D genes are given only for firm matches. The size entry is marked missing in some rows and otherwise reads once, few, many or a size class.

>.|TRBV20-1|TRBJ2-7|.
CSAGQGGEQYF
TGCAGTGCTGGCCAGGGTGGCGAGCAGTACTTC
>once|TRBV5-1|TRBJ2-7|.
CASSLVGRVPYEQYF
TGCGCCAGCAGCTTGGTAGGCAGGGTCCCCTACGAGCAGTACTTC
>once|TRBV7-8|TRBJ2-7|.
CASSLTGRSYEQYF
TGTGCCAGCAGCTTAACAGGGAGATCCTACGAGCAGTACTTC
>.|TRBV29-1|TRBJ2-5|TRBD2
CSVEEASGETQYF
TGCAGCGTTGAAGAGGCTAGCGGAGAGACCCAGTACTTC
>.|TRBV5-4|TRBJ2-3|TRBD1
CASSWDSSTDTQYF
TGTGCCAGCAGCTGGGACAGTAGCACAGATACGCAGTATTTT
>.|TRBV5-1|TRBJ2-3|TRBD2
CASSLRKTSGDTDTQYF
TGCGCCAGCAGCTTACGAAAGACTAGCGGGGACACAGATACGCAGTATTTT
>.|TRBV10-1|TRBJ2-1|.
CASSESEAYNEQFF
TGCGCCAGCAGTGAGTCGGAGGCCTACAATGAGCAGTTCTTC
>.|TRBV6-6|TRBJ2-7|.
CASSYSGSYEQYF
TGTGCCAGCAGTTACAGCGGGTCCTACGAGCAGTACTTC
>.|TRBV5-4|TRBJ2-5|TRBD2
CASSRTSGEETQYF
TGTGCCAGCAGCCGGACTAGCGGAGAGGAGACCCAGTACTTC
>.|TRBV6-4|TRBJ2-7|.
CASPATRSYEQYF
TGTGCCAGCCCTGCGACTAGGTCCTACGAGCAGTACTTC
>.|TRBV7-2|TRBJ1-2|.
CASSLDTANYGYTF
TGTGCCAGCAGCTTAGACACAGCTAACTATGGCTACACCTTC
>.|TRBV7-3|TRBJ1-1|.
CASSRGGKEAFF
TGTGCCAGCAGCCGGGGGGGGAAGGAAGCTTTCTTT
>.|TRBV10-1|TRBJ2-1|.
CASSDSSSNLGEQFF
TGCGCCAGCAGTGATTCTAGCTCCAATCTCGGTGAGCAGTTCTTC
>.|TRBV25-1|TRBJ2-1|.
CASSDGGSSYNEQFF
TGTGCCAGCAGTGATGGGGGGAGCTCCTACAATGAGCAGTTCTTC
>.|TRBV6-6|TRBJ1-5|TRBD1
CASSQGAENNQPQHF
TGTGCCAGCAGCCAGGGGGCCGAGAACAATCAGCCCCAGCATTTT
>.|TRBV11-3|TRBJ1-2|.
CASSPQVHGGYTF
TGTGCCAGCAGCCCACAGGTCCATGGTGGCTACACCTTC
>.|TRBV28|TRBJ2-7|.
CASSLVTGFEFF
TGTGCCAGCAGTTTAGTTACAGGGTTTGAGTTCTTC
>few|TRBV6-5|TRBJ2-5|.
CASSTTGWETQYF
TGTGCCAGCAGTACGACAGGCTGGGAGACCCAGTACTTC
>.|TRBV11-2|TRBJ2-1|.
CASSHQGTEQFF
TGTGCCAGCAGCCACCAGGGTACTGAGCAGTTCTTC
>.|TRBV6-4|TRBJ2-7|.
CASSEFPSGTYEQYF
TGTGCCAGCAGCGAGTTTCCCAGCGGTACCTACGAGCAGTACTTC
>.|TRBV2|TRBJ2-7|TRBD2
CASQGTSGRRGVYEQYF
TGTGCCAGCCAAGGGACTAGCGGGAGAAGGGGGGTTTACGAGCAGTACTTC
>.|TRBV7-9|TRBJ1-1|TRBD1
CASSLEGADTEAFF
TGTGCCAGCAGCTTGGAGGGGGCCGACACTGAAGCTTTCTTT
>.|TRBV9|TRBJ2-5|.
CASSASSQGETQYF
TGTGCCAGCAGCGCAAGTTCCCAGGGGGAGACCCAGTACTTC
>once|TRBV5-1|TRBJ2-1|TRBD2
CASSLATSGYNEQFF
TGCGCCAGCAGCTTGGCCACTAGCGGCTACAATGAGCAGTTCTTC
>few|TRBV14|TRBJ2-7|TRBD1
CASSQAGQGSYEQYF
TGTGCCAGCAGCCAAGCTGGACAGGGGTCCTACGAGCAGTACTTC
>.|TRBV4-3|TRBJ2-1|TRBD1
CASSRERTGGYNEQFF
TGCGCCAGCAGCCGAGAGAGGACAGGGGGCTACAATGAGCAGTTCTTC
>.|TRBV19|TRBJ1-5|.
CASSISSRVVKQPQHF
TGTGCCAGTAGTATATCTTCCAGGGTTGTAAAACAGCCCCAGCATTTT
>.|TRBV11-3|TRBJ1-2|TRBD1
CASSLWTGGEGYTF
TGTGCCAGCAGCTTATGGACAGGGGGCGAAGGCTACACCTTC
>.|TRBV27|TRBJ2-3|TRBD2
CASKLAGSTDTQYF
TGTGCCAGCAAGCTAGCGGGGAGCACAGATACGCAGTATTTT
>.|TRBV28|TRBJ1-1|TRBD1
CASTSDRGDPNTEAFF
TGTGCCAGCACCTCGGACAGGGGAGACCCGAACACTGAAGCTTTCTTT
>.|TRBV7-9|TRBJ1-4|.
CASSPGGPPPEKLFF
TGTGCCAGCAGCCCCGGAGGCCCTCCCCCTGAAAAACTGTTTTTT
>.|TRBV29-1|TRBJ1-2|.
CSVELTTNYGYTF
TGCAGCGTTGAGCTCACTACTAACTATGGCTACACCTTC
>.|TRBV18|TRBJ2-2|TRBD1
CASSPRQGALTGELFF
TGTGCCAGCTCACCACGACAGGGGGCATTGACCGGGGAGCTGTTTTTT
>.|TRBV10-1|TRBJ2-5|TRBD1
CASRSGQGETQYF
TGCGCCAGCAGGTCCGGACAGGGGGAGACCCAGTACTTC
>.|TRBV10-1|TRBJ2-5|TRBD1
CASSEWTGGWETQYF
TGCGCCAGCAGTGAGTGGACAGGGGGCTGGGAGACCCAGTACTTC
>once|TRBV7-2|TRBJ2-7|TRBD2
CASSTSGAYEQYF
TGTGCCAGCAGTACTAGCGGAGCCTACGAGCAGTACTTC
>.|TRBV5-1|TRBJ2-1|TRBD1
CASSSSGTGTQIEQFF
TGCGCCAGCAGCTCGTCCGGGACAGGGACCCAGATTGAGCAGTTCTTC
>.|TRBV5-6|TRBJ2-3|TRBD2
CASSTSGSTDTQYF
TGTGCCAGCAGCACTAGCGGGAGCACAGATACGCAGTATTTT
>.|TRBV6-5|TRBJ2-2|.
CASSYGGAHGELFF
TGTGCCAGCAGTTACGGGGGGGCACACGGGGAGCTGTTTTTT
>few|TRBV6-5|TRBJ2-2|.
CASLRKNTGELFF
TGTGCCAGCTTGAGGAAGAACACCGGGGAGCTGTTTTTT
>.|TRBV28|TRBJ2-1|TRBD2
CASSRVKRENNEQFF
TGTGCCAGCAGTCGGGTCAAGCGGGAAAACAATGAGCAGTTCTTC
>.|TRBV27|TRBJ2-5|.
CASSLWGDLQETQYF
TGTGCCAGCAGTTTGTGGGGGGACCTCCAAGAGACCCAGTACTTC
>once|TRBV5-1|TRBJ2-1|.
CASSSQGELGFRLF
TGCGCCAGCAGCTCCCAGGGTGAGCTAGGGTTTAGGCTCTTC
>.|TRBV30|TRBJ2-1|.
CAWSAQSYNEQFF
TGTGCCTGGAGTGCCCAGTCCTACAATGAGCAGTTCTTC
>.|TRBV6-4|TRBJ2-7|.
CASSVQGAPTYEQYF
TGTGCCAGCAGTGTGCAGGGTGCCCCAACCTACGAGCAGTACTTC
>.|TRBV5-4|TRBJ1-2|.
CASSQRATGYTF
TGTGCCAGCAGCCAGAGAGCGACTGGCTACACCTTC